This entry lists 21 T cell receptor beta chains sequenced from one sample in a study of T cells expressing NK-cell markers. TCRdb reprocessed the 5' RACE reads and stores each CDR3 protein as one record, lacking DNA. Its table lists about 550,000 distinct CDR3 sequences. The sequenced sample consisted of blood T cells: a sorted CD56 or NKG2C T cell subset, CD4+ or CD8+ T cells, or bulk PBMC T cells (not recorded which). Every receptor here comes from a man between 18 and 29 years old in good health.

This chain links TRBV29-1 with TRBJ2-1. In germline, CDR1 is SQVTM, CDR2 ANQGSEA. There are 13 residues in the CDR3. CDR3 residues: CSVVLRNGDEQFF.

The chain links TRBV29-1 to TRBJ2-3; the TCRdb D gene call, TRBD1, has no DNA to confirm it. The CDR3 has 14 residues. The germline gives CDR1 SQVTM, CDR2 ANQGSEA. The CDR3 sequence: CSVEEGTGRGTQYF.

J is TRBJ2-1 and V is TRBV30; TCRdb indicates TRBD2, and absent DNA this call remains unverified. The CDR3 sequence is 14 residues long. Germline CDR1 is GTSNPN and CDR2 is SVGIG (reference sequence). The CDR3 region is CAWSNEGRWNEQFF.

J is TRBJ2-5 and V is TRBV29-1; with no DNA, the TCRdb D assignment of TRBD2 cannot be verified. This CDR3 comprises 14 residues. Germline V gene lookup returns CDR1 SQVTM and CDR2 ANQGSEA. The CDR3 spells CSVDLAAGQETQYF. Full variable domain (remainder filled in from reference TRBV29-1 and TRBJ2-5): SAVISQKPSRDICQRGTSLTIQCQVDSQVTMMFWYRQQPGQSLTLIATANQGSEATYESGFVIDKFPISRPNLTFSTLTVSNMSPEDSSIYLCSVDLAAGQETQYFGPGTRLLVL.

The chain joins TRBV5-5 to TRBJ2-3; TCRdb proposes TRBD1, but this gene call is untestable without DNA. This CDR3 has 15 residues. CDR1 is SGHKS and CDR2 is YYEKEE in the germline V gene (reference sequence). CDR3 region: CASARGVRGTDTQYF. Based on the CDR3 plus reference TRBV5-5 and TRBJ2-3, the full variable domain is DAGVTQSPTHLIKTRGQQVTLRCSPISGHKSVSWYQQVLGQGPQFIFQYYEKEERGRGNFPDRFSARQFPNYSSELNVNALLLGDSALYLCASARGVRGTDTQYFGPGTRLTVL.

J is TRBJ1-2 and V is TRBV12-3 or TRBV12-4. This CDR3 region has 12 residues. This CDR3 reads CATSRNNYGYTF.

The chain joins TRBV20-1 to TRBJ2-3; TCRdb selects TRBD2, and the lack of DNA leaves this call unchecked. This CDR3 has 19 residues. The germline CDR1 and CDR2 sequences are DFQATT and SNEGSKA (reference sequence). CDR3 region: CSARAGLAGDGKGPDTQYF.

The chain links TRBV10-3 to TRBJ2-7. The CDR3 runs 14 residues. Germline assignment: CDR1 ENHRY and CDR2 SYGVKD. The CDR3 here is CAIRIRLDTYEQYF.

The chain recombines TRBV20-1 with TRBJ2-1; the TCRdb call, TRBD1, lacks DNA for checking. Germline V gene sequence: CDR1 DFQATT, CDR2 SNEGSKA (reference sequence). The CDR3 has 16 amino acids. CDR3 sequence: CSARDVSGRGYNEQFF.

The chain combines TRBV6-1 with TRBJ1-2; the TCRdb call, TRBD1, lacks DNA for checking. This CDR3 is built from 13 residues. Germline CDR1 is MNHNS and CDR2 is SASEGT. This CDR3 is CASRPGTNYGYTF.

The chain carries TRBV7-9 and TRBJ1-5; TCRdb proposes TRBD1, but this gene call is untestable without DNA. Per germline, CDR1 SEHNR and CDR2 FQNEAQ (reference sequence). The CDR3 contains 17 residues. The CDR3 loop is CASSSRPGTGVGQPQHF. Full variable domain (remainder filled in from reference TRBV7-9 and TRBJ1-5): DTGVSQNPRHKITKRGQNVTFRCDPISEHNRLYWYRQTLGQGPEFLTYFQNEAQLEKSRLLSDRFSAERPKGSFSTLEIQRTEQGDSAMYLCASSSRPGTGVGQPQHFGDGTRLSIL.

This chain uses TRBV28 with TRBJ2-7; TCRdb proposes TRBD2, but this gene call is untestable without DNA. CDR1 is MDHEN and CDR2 is SYDVKM in the germline V gene. This CDR3 has 17 amino acids. The CDR3 region is CASSSGLAGRSSYEQYF. The full variable domain, completed using reference TRBV28 and TRBJ2-7, is DVKVTQSSRYLVKRTGEKVFLECVQDMDHENMFWYRQDPGLGLRLIYFSYDVKMKEKGDIPEGYSVSREKKERFSLILESASTNQTSMYLCASSSGLAGRSSYEQYFGPGTRLTVT.

V gene TRBV10-3 combines with J gene TRBJ2-6; as DNA is missing, the TRBD1 call by TCRdb cannot be tested. There are 18 residues in the CDR3. The germline V gene encodes CDR1 ENHRY and CDR2 SYGVKD. The CDR3 spells CAISSPGTSNSGANVLTF.

The chain employs TRBV28 and TRBJ2-2; TCRdb names TRBD1, which stays unverified in the absence of DNA. CDR3 size: 16 residues. Germline V lookup: CDR1 MDHEN, CDR2 SYDVKM. The CDR3 reads CASTVGTDWGTGELFF. Full variable domain (remainder filled in from reference TRBV28 and TRBJ2-2): DVKVTQSSRYLVKRTGEKVFLECVQDMDHENMFWYRQDPGLGLRLIYFSYDVKMKEKGDIPEGYSVSREKKERFSLILESASTNQTSMYLCASTVGTDWGTGELFFGEGSRLTVL.

The CDR3 here is CATSDSGTGRATDTQYF. This chain links TRBV24-1 with TRBJ2-3; TCRdb's D gene call, TRBD1, goes unchecked for lack of DNA. This CDR3 contains 17 residues. CDR1 and CDR2 from the germline V gene are KGHDR and SFDVKD.

V gene TRBV5-1 combines with J gene TRBJ2-1; TCRdb calls TRBD2, which cannot be checked without DNA. The CDR3 extends over 14 amino acids. Germline V gene lookup returns CDR1 SGHRS and CDR2 YFSETQ. The CDR3 protein is CASTPRGTGGEQFF.

The rearrangement links TRBV6-5 to TRBJ1-2; TCRdb proposes TRBD1, but this gene call is untestable without DNA. The CDR3 spans 15 residues. The V gene's germline CDR1 is MNHEY and CDR2 SVGAGI. CDR3 loop: CASSYSRQGHDGYTF.

The chain recombines TRBV12-3 or TRBV12-4 with TRBJ2-1; TCRdb reports TRBD1, a call that lacks DNA to check it against. This CDR3 has 16 residues. This CDR3 is CASSLAASGGNNEQFF.

The rearrangement links TRBV20-1 to TRBJ2-7; as DNA is missing, the TRBD2 call by TCRdb cannot be tested. Germline CDR1 is DFQATT and CDR2 is SNEGSKA (reference sequence). CDR3 length equals 15 residues. The CDR3 here is CSARDGGGSGSEQYF.

The chain is built from TRBV5-5 and TRBJ2-5; TCRdb designates TRBD1, a call that cannot be tested without DNA. CDR3 size: 15 residues. Germline-derived CDR1 and CDR2 are SGHKS and YYEKEE (reference sequence). CDR3 loop: CASSQGQGSGETQYF.

The V gene is TRBV29-1, the J gene TRBJ2-3; TCRdb's D call of TRBD1 is untestable without DNA. The germline V gene has CDR1 SQVTM and CDR2 ANQGSEA. CDR3 size: 18 residues. The CDR3 protein is CSVEDPGQGEEVTDTQYF.